The 31 T cell receptor beta chains below all came from one sample that was sequenced in a study of blood T cell repertoires in COVID-19 (dated by TCRdb to 2019 to 2021). The method behind the library was the immunoSEQ multiplex PCR assay. As stored in TCRdb, this immuneACCESS dataset retains in-frame rearrangements with V and J assigned. A fraction of the clones does not appear; measured against another copy, unresolved V genes explain less than half of the discrepancy, and the remainder lacks a known reason. The sample table records about 210,000 clones; around 88% of these occur just once. Together, the top ten hold about 4.6% of the sample. What was sequenced was PBMCs or T cells enriched from blood (not recorded which). The origin of the receptors is a woman aged 25-40 years who had been exposed to COVID-19.

CDR3 bases: TGCGCCAGCGAGTCAGGGAATGAAAAACTGTTTTTT. This codes for CASESGNEKLFF. The chain combines TRBV10-2 with TRBJ1-4; weak D call: TRBD1 (5 bases). The CDR3 has 12 amino acids. Trimming left V 8 bases short and J 5 bases short, with 9 bases between. Germline CDR1 WSHSY, CDR2 SAAADI.

CDR3 in amino acids: CAISFSGGTDTQYF. The CDR3 DNA reads as TGTGCCATCAGTTTCTCGGGGGGCACAGATACGCAGTATTTT. The chain combines TRBV10-3 with TRBJ2-3, with a possible D match to TRBD2 (6 bases). Germline V gene sequence: CDR1 ENHRY, CDR2 SYGVKD. Trimming removed 5 bases from V and 1 base from J, with 10 bases in between. This CDR3 is 14 amino acids long.

The genes are TRBV9 and TRBJ1-2; a possible D gene is TRBD1 (6 bases). The germline gives CDR1 SGDLS, CDR2 YYNGEE. V was shortened by 4 bases and J by 1 base, with 14 bases between the two germline ends. The CDR3 is made up of 15 amino acids. CDR3 sequence: CASSPHGTNNYGYTF. The CDR3 DNA reads TGTGCCAGCAGCCCCCACGGGACAAATAACTATGGCTACACCTTC. The full variable domain, in which reference TRBV9 and TRBJ1-2 provide the parts outside the CDR3, is DSGVTQTPKHLITATGQRVTLRCSPRSGDLSVYWYQQSLDQGLQFLIQYYNGEERAKGNILERFSAQQFPDLHSELNLSSLELGDSALYFCASSPHGTNNYGYTFGSGTRLTVV.

The V call is TRBV9, the J call TRBJ2-3; tentative D call: TRBD2 (6 bases). V was clipped by 0 bases and J by 3 bases, with 17 bases between them. Germline CDR1 and CDR2: SGDLS and YYNGEE. This CDR3 spans 17 amino acids. In DNA form, the CDR3 reads TGTGCCAGCAGCGTAGGTTCGGTTCGACTAGGAACAGATACGCAGTATTTT. It specifies CASSVGSVRLGTDTQYF.

CDR3 in amino acids: CASSLLGGDQPQHF. The CDR3 DNA is TGTGCCAGCAGCTTACTCGGGGGGGATCAGCCCCAGCATTTT. The chain joins TRBV7-2 to TRBJ1-5; a possible D gene is TRBD1 (5 bases). The CDR3 length is 14 residues. Germline V lookup: CDR1 SGHTA, CDR2 FQGNSA. Trimming pared 2 bases from V and 5 bases from J, leaving 10 bases between. The full variable domain, in which reference TRBV7-2 and TRBJ1-5 provide the parts outside the CDR3, is GAGVSQSPSNKVTEKGKDVELRCDPISGHTALYWYRQSLGQGLEFLIYFQGNSAPDKSGLPSDRFSAERTGGSVSTLTIQRTQQEDSAVYLCASSLLGGDQPQHFGDGTRLSIL.

V is TRBV27 and J is TRBJ2-1; TRBD2 matches 11 bases. J gave up 5 bases and V 5 bases, and 2 bases lay outside the gene matches. The CDR3 runs 14 residues. CDR1 and CDR2 (germline): MNHEY, SMNVEV (reference sequence). The CDR3 protein is CASSTSGGNNEQFF. The CDR3 nucleotides read TGTGCCAGCAGTACTAGCGGGGGTAACAATGAGCAGTTCTTC.

V and J are TRBV7-9 and TRBJ1-2; 9 bases are shared with TRBD1. With V trimmed by 0 bases and J by 4 bases, 3 bases remained unmatched. Germline V gene data show CDR1 as SEHNR and CDR2 as FQNEAQ (reference sequence). The CDR3 extends over 15 amino acids. The CDR3 sequence is CASSLADRGGYGYTF. CDR3 DNA: TGTGCCAGCAGCTTAGCGGACAGGGGAGGCTATGGCTACACCTTC.

The genes are TRBV5-8 and TRBJ2-7; D possibly corresponds to TRBD2 (6 bases). V dropped 0 bases and J dropped 3 bases, with 7 bases sitting between them. Germline V gene data show CDR1 as SGHTS and CDR2 as YDEGEE. The CDR3 runs to 13 residues. The CDR3 loop reads CASSLAEGYEQYF. The CDR3 bases are TGTGCCAGCAGCTTGGCGGAGGGCTACGAGCAGTACTTC.

The rearrangement links TRBV15 to TRBJ1-5, with 8 positions matching TRBD1. This CDR3 has 15 amino acids. CDR1 and CDR2 (germline): LNHNV, YYDKDF (reference sequence). With V trimmed by 11 bases and J by 5 bases, 14 bases remained unmatched. The DNA of the CDR3 is TGTGCCTCCTCACCAGGGGGCCTTAAGGATCAGCCCCAGCATTTT. Translation gives CASSPGGLKDQPQHF.

The V and J genes are TRBV12-3 or TRBV12-4 and TRBJ2-7, with D possibly being TRBD1 (7 bases). The CDR3 length is 13 residues. V was shortened by 7 bases and J by 6 bases, with 16 bases between the two germline ends. The CDR3 sequence is CASNDNRGGEQYF. The CDR3 nucleotides are TGTGCCAGCAACGATAACAGGGGAGGCGAGCAGTACTTC.

The J gene is TRBJ2-5, the V gene TRBV5-1; TRBD2 matches 7 bases. Per the germline V gene, CDR1 is SGHRS and CDR2 is YFSETQ. This CDR3 contains 17 residues. After removal of 3 bases from V and 2 bases from J, the junction contained 13 bases not matched to a gene. CDR3: CASSYLMRGGGQETQYF. CDR3 in DNA: TGCGCCAGCAGCTATCTCATGAGGGGCGGGGGACAAGAGACCCAGTACTTC.

The rearrangement links TRBV7-2 to TRBJ2-5; TRBD2 matches 12 bases. With 0 bases clipped from V and 7 bases from J, the junction kept 9 bases outside the gene matches. Germline assignment: CDR1 SGHTA and CDR2 FQGNSA. The CDR3 has 17 amino acids. The CDR3 spells CASSLALSSGGDGTQYF. The CDR3 DNA reads TGTGCCAGCAGCTTAGCGTTGTCTAGCGGGGGGGACGGGACCCAGTACTTC.

This clone was observed a few times. CDR3 protein: CASSLSASGAKNTGELFF. The DNA for the CDR3 is TGTGCCAGCAGCTTGTCCGCCAGCGGGGCTAAGAACACCGGGGAGCTGTTTTTT. This chain joins TRBV5-4 and TRBJ2-2; 7 bases are shared with TRBD2. Germline V gene data show CDR1 as SGHNT and CDR2 as YYREEE (reference sequence). Germline trimming cut 1 base from V and 1 base from J; bases unmatched to any gene: 10. CDR3 length: 18 amino acids.

The chain uses TRBV2 and TRBJ2-3; unclear D gene. Trimming shortened V by 7 bases and J by 2 bases, and 10 bases separated the two germline ends. The CDR3 consists of 13 residues. Germline CDR1 reads SNHLY; CDR2 reads FYNNEI. The DNA for the CDR3 is TGTGCCAGCACAGTTGAAATCACAGATACGCAGTATTTT. Amino acid sequence: CASTVEITDTQYF.

V and J are TRBV24-1 and TRBJ2-3, with 7 nucleotides matching TRBD1. The junction had 6 bases not matched to a gene; V was cut back by 5 bases and J by 2 bases. The CDR3 extends over 15 amino acids. The germline V gene encodes CDR1 KGHDR and CDR2 SFDVKD. CDR3 amino acids: CATSGGDSNTDTQYF. CDR3 in DNA: TGTGCCACCAGTGGTGGGGACAGCAACACAGATACGCAGTATTTT.

This chain connects TRBV6-5 to TRBJ2-7, with D perhaps matching TRBD1 (8 bases). Germline lookup yields CDR1 MNHEY and CDR2 SVGAGI. V was shortened by 8 bases and J by 2 bases, with 16 bases between the two germline ends. This CDR3 comprises 14 residues. CDR3 DNA sequence: TGTGCCAGCCTAACAGGGGGGGATCCCTACGAGCAGTACTTC. The encoded protein is CASLTGGDPYEQYF.

This clone was recorded a few times. The same CDR3 also results from other DNA sequences found in this sample. This chain joins TRBV9 and TRBJ1-2; no definite D call. Per germline, CDR1 SGDLS and CDR2 YYNGEE. The length of the CDR3 is 12 residues. The ends were cut back, 0 bases at V and 8 bases at J, with 8 bases in the middle. The CDR3 region is CASSVGGGGYTF. The CDR3 nucleotides are TGTGCCAGCAGCGTAGGAGGTGGCGGCTACACCTTC.

The chain has TRBV11-3 and TRBJ2-7, with 9 bases fitting TRBD1. CDR1 and CDR2 from the germline V gene are SGHNT and YENEEA. Trimming took 5 bases from V and 13 from J; bases not matched to a gene: 12. CDR3 length: 13 amino acids. The CDR3 coding sequence is TGTGCCAGCAGCCTACCGGGACAGGGTTTTTATTACTTC. Protein: CASSLPGQGFYYF. Combining the CDR3 with reference TRBV11-3 and TRBJ2-7 gives the whole variable domain EAGVVQSPRYKIIEKKQPVAFWCNPISGHNTLYWYLQNLGQGPELLIRYENEEAVDDSQLPKDRFSAERLKGVDSTLKIQPAELGDSAVYLCASSLPGQGFYYFGPGTRLTVT.

The chain recombines TRBV30 with TRBJ2-5; TRBD2 matches at 9 bases. J gave up 5 bases and V 0 bases, and 7 bases lay outside the gene matches. The CDR3 covers 15 residues. Per the germline V gene, CDR1 is GTSNPN and CDR2 is SVGIG (reference sequence). Here the CDR3 reads CAWSVLRGGGETQYF. CDR3 bases: TGTGCCTGGAGTGTACTGCGGGGGGGCGGGGAGACCCAGTACTTC.

The chain uses TRBV29-1 and TRBJ1-6, with D possibly matching TRBD1 (6 bases). Germline CDR1 reads SQVTM; CDR2 reads ANQGSEA. V was pared by 0 bases and J by 6 bases, with 12 bases between. The CDR3 spans 15 residues. For the CDR3, the DNA is TGCAGCGTTGAAGATCCAGGACAGCCTAATTCACCCCTCCACTTT. Protein: CSVEDPGQPNSPLHF.

This sequence joins TRBV11-2 and TRBJ2-1; 9 bases line up with TRBD2. V was clipped by 6 bases and J by 5 bases; unmatched bases: 5. Germline lookup yields CDR1 SGHAT and CDR2 FQNNGV. This CDR3 is 14 amino acids long. The CDR3 loop is CASRRAGGNNEQFF. CDR3 sequence (DNA): TGTGCCAGCAGGAGGGCGGGGGGGAACAATGAGCAGTTCTTC.

The rearrangement links TRBV19 to TRBJ1-6; D is unresolved. This CDR3 comprises 15 residues. Trimming removed 7 bases at V and 0 bases at J, with 10 bases between. Germline V lookup: CDR1 LNHDA, CDR2 SQIVND (reference sequence). CDR3 sequence (DNA): TGTGCCAGTACTCCCCGAGACTCCTATAATTCACCCCTCCACTTT. This codes for CASTPRDSYNSPLHF.

This chain links TRBV18 with TRBJ1-3; no clear D gene. The CDR3 spans 14 residues. The germline V gene encodes CDR1 KGHSH and CDR2 LQKENI. The V end lost 3 bases, the J end lost 0 bases, and 6 bases lay between the germline ends. CDR3 residues: CASSPAISGNTIYF. The CDR3 DNA reads TGTGCCAGCTCACCCGCTATCTCTGGAAACACCATATATTTT.

The chain couples TRBV2 to TRBJ2-7; 8 bases are a match to TRBD2. J gave up 6 bases and V 3 bases, and 10 bases lay outside the gene matches. The CDR3 loop spans 15 amino acids. Germline V CDR1 and CDR2: SNHLY, FYNNEI. DNA for the CDR3: TGTGCCAGCAGTGAGGCGGGGGGCCGCTCTTCCGAGCAGTACTTC. This translates into CASSEAGGRSSEQYF.

This rearrangement joins TRBV5-1 to TRBJ2-3; 10 bases map to TRBD2. Germline V gene sequence: CDR1 SGHRS, CDR2 YFSETQ. V was clipped by 0 bases and J by 1 base; unmatched bases: 5. The CDR3 contains 17 residues. The CDR3 bases are TGCGCCAGCAGCTTGGTCAAGAGCGGGGGGGGCACAGATACGCAGTATTTT. It translates to CASSLVKSGGGTDTQYF.

This sequence joins TRBV27 and TRBJ1-2; D not resolved. CDR3 length equals 14 residues. Germline V CDR1 and CDR2: MNHEY, SMNVEV (reference sequence). Trimming removed 3 bases at V and 3 bases at J, with 11 bases between. CDR3 sequence: CASSFRRGDYGYTF. The CDR3 DNA reads TGTGCCAGCAGTTTTCGGCGCGGGGACTATGGCTACACCTTC.

The chain couples TRBV5-1 to TRBJ2-2, with 8 bases aligning to TRBD2. V trimming: 4 bases; J trimming: 5 bases; junction bases outside the gene matches: 7. Germline V CDR1 and CDR2: SGHRS, YFSETQ. There are 15 residues in the CDR3. Here the CDR3 DNA reads TGCGCCAGCAGCACGGGACTAGAGGGGACCGGGGAGCTGTTTTTT. Translated: CASSTGLEGTGELFF.

The chain links TRBV15 to TRBJ2-2; 7 bases align to TRBD2. V gave up 1 base and J gave up 1 base; unmatched junction bases: 0. This CDR3 has 15 amino acids. Germline CDR1 and CDR2: LNHNV and YYDKDF (reference sequence). The DNA for the CDR3 is TGTGCCACCAGCAGAGCGGGGGGGAACACCGGGGAGCTGTTTTTT. Its translation: CATSRAGGNTGELFF.

A single count supports this clone. This chain joins TRBV11-2 and TRBJ1-1; a weak D match, TRBD1 (5 bases). CDR3 length equals 13 residues. The germline gives CDR1 SGHAT, CDR2 FQNNGV. Between the trimmed V and J ends, which lost 3 bases and 14 bases, there was a span of 19 bases. Written as DNA, the CDR3 is TGTGCCAGCAGCTTGGGCGGGACCGCAAAGGGGTTCTTT. Encoded protein: CASSLGGTAKGFF.

This clone appeared a single time. This rearrangement joins TRBV11-3 to TRBJ2-5, with D maybe TRBD1 (6 bases). This CDR3 spans 16 amino acids. The ends were cut back, 4 bases at V and 0 bases at J, with 15 bases in the middle. Germline CDR1 and CDR2: SGHNT and YENEEA. CDR3 region: CASSSARTAHQETQYF. In DNA form, the CDR3 reads TGTGCCAGCAGCTCGGCTCGGACAGCACACCAAGAGACCCAGTACTTC.

In this sample, this clone turned up a few times. This chain connects TRBV12-5 to TRBJ1-5; D remains unclear. Between the trimmed V and J ends, which lost 3 bases and 5 bases, there was a span of 8 bases. Germline assignment: CDR1 LGHNT and CDR2 FRNRAP. CDR3 length equals 13 residues. CDR3 DNA sequence: TGTGCTAGTGGTTTTTCGGAGGATCAGCCCCAGCATTTT. Translated: CASGFSEDQPQHF.